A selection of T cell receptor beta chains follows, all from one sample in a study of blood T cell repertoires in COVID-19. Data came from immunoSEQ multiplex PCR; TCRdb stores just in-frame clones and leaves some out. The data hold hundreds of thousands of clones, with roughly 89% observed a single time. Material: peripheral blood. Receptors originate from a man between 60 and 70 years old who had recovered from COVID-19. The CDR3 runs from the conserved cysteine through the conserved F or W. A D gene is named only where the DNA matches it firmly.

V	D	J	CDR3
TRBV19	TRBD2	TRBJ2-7	CASSIGLAGNYEQYF
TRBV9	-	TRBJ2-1	CASSVEASLLNEQFF
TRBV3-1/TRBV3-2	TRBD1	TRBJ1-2	CASSTGQGRTNYGYTF
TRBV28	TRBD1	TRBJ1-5	CASSPQGSWQPQHF
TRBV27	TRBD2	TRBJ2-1	CASSSALAATLYNEQFF
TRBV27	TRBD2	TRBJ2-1	CASSSGAAWNEQFF
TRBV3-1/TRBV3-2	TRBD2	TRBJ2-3	CASSIVLGGGFTDTQYF
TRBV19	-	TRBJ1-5	CASSMGGGQLNQPQHF
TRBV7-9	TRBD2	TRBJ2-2	CASSLRLAGEQNTGELFF
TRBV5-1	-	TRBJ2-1	CASSPPGTAGNNEQFF
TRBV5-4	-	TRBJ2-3	CASSLYRADTQYF
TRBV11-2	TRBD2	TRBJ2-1	CASSSWLAGSSYNEQFF
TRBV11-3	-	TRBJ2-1	CASSLISPLRYNEQFF
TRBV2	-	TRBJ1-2	CASNPSGYYGYTF
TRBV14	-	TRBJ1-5	CASSQSGGLTQHF
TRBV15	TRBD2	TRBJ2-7	CATSRRAAGPYEQYF
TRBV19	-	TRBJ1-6	CASSPQRGYNSPLHF
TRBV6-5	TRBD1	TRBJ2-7	CASSKDRSYEQYF
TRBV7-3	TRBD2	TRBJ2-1	CASSRRLAGENEQFF
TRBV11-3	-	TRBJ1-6	CASSFSSPLHF
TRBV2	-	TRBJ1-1	CASRGQNTEAFF
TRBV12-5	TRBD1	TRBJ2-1	CASVFSTGGFEQFF
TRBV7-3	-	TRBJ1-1	CASSLGLTGTEAFF
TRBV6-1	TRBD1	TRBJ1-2	CASSETGGNYGYTF
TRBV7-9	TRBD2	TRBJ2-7	CASSPGGGYEQYF
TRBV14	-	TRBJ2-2	CASSQTVLSNTGELFF
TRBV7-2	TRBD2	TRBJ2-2	CASSLGGGPNTGELFF
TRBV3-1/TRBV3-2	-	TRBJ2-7	CASSQSWGLYDEQYF
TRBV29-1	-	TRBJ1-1	CSVGLMSGVVTEAFF
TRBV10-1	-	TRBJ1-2	CASSESIF
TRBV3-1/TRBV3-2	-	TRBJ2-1	CASSQGVEGEQFF
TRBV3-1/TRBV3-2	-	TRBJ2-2	CASSQGGTTGELFF
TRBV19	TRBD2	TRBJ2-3	CASRWGGFLGTDTQYF
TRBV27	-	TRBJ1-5	CASSFRGEVQPQHF
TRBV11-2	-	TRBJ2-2	CASNLRGIGAGELFF
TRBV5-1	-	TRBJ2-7	CASSLGTAEVYEQYF
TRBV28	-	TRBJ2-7	CASSFLTPTYEQYF
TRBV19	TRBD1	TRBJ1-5	CASSGTGTDNQPQHF
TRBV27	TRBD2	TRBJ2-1	CASSSIAGVHNEQFF
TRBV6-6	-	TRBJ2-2	CASNPGQKNTGELFF
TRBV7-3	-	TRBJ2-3	CASSYAGAKGDTQYF
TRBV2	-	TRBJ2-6	CARGAGTGANVLTF
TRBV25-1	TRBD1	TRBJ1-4	CASRGTGQNEKLFF
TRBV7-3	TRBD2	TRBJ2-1	CASSLASGASGSNNEQFF
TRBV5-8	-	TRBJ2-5	CASSFRVTQETQYF
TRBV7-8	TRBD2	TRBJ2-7	CASALRRAGTYEQYF
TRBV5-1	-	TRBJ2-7	CASSSHSYEQYF
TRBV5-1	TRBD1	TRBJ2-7	CASSLGTGKTTYEQYF
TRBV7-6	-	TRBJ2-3	CASSREAHSTDTQYF
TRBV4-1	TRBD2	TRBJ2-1	CASSQGEAGGYNEQFF
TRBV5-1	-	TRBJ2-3	CASSPVVRTDTQYF
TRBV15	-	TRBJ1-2	CATSREYGGRMEYGYTF
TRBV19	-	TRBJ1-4	CASTARGSRMAGEKLFF
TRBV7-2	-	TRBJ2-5	CASSGQGQPGETQYF
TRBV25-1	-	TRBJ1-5	CASSEGLLLHF